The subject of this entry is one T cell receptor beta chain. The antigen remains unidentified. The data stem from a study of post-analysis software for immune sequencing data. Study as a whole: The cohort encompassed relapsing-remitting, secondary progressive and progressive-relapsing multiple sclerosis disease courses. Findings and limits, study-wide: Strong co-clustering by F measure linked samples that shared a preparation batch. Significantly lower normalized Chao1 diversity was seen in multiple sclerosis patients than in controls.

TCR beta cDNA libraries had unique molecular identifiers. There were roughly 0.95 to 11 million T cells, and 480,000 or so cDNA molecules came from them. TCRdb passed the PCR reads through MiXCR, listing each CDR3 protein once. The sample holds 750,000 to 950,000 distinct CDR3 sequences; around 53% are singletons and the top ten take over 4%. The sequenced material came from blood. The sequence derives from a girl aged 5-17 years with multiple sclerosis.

DNA for the CDR3: TGTGCCAGCACCCCCTACCCGAACACCGGGGAGCTGTTTTTT. As protein: CASTPYPNTGELFF. The chain joins TRBV7-9 to TRBJ2-2, with D unclear. The CDR3 spans 14 residues. The germline gives CDR1 SEHNR, CDR2 FQNEAQ (reference sequence). Trimming left V 7 bases short and J 0 bases short, with 9 bases between. Drawing the rest from reference TRBV7-9 and TRBJ2-2, the complete variable domain is DTGVSQNPRHKITKRGQNVTFRCDPISEHNRLYWYRQTLGQGPEFLTYFQNEAQLEKSRLLSDRFSAERPKGSFSTLEIQRTEQGDSAMYLCASTPYPNTGELFFGEGSRLTVL.